This TCR beta chain was profiled in a study of cytomegalovirus exposure and HLA in healthy donors. Use of 60 Vbeta and 13 Jbeta primers characterized the PCR. Profiling relied on immunoSEQ multiplex PCR, and the TCRdb table lists in-frame clones only, not all of them. This sample has 110,000 to 150,000 clones, with roughly 80% found just once. The V gene end was trimmed by 4 bases and the J gene end by 3 bases; junction bases not matched to a gene: 3. The germline V gene encodes CDR1 MGHRA and CDR2 YSYEKL. This CDR3 spans 15 amino acids. The clonotype originates from a woman in her 40s in good health and CMV-seronegative. This sequence joins TRBV4-1 and TRBJ1-3; TRBD1 matches 10 bases. Sequenced input: PBMCs. CDR3 nucleotide sequence: TGCGCCAGCAGCCCCGGGACAGGGGTTGGAAACACCATATATTTT. This sequence encodes CASSPGTGVGNTIYF.